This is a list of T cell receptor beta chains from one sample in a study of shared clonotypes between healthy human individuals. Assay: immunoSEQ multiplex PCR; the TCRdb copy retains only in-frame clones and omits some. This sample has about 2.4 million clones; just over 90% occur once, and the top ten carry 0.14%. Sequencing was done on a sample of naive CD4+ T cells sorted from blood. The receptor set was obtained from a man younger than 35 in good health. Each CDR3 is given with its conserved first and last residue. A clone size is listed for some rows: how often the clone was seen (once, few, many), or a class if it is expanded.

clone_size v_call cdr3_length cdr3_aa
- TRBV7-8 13 CASSLAIETGQFF
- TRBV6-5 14 CASSPGTGLYEQYF
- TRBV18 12 CASSWFQETQYF
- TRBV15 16 CATSREPGPSSYEQYF
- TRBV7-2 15 CASSLDRGRTGELFF
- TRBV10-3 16 CAISDLQGTGANVLTF
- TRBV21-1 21 CASSKWGKQGLIARLNEKLFF
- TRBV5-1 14 CASSLEGGGTEAFF
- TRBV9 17 CASSPWDRFYSGNTIYF
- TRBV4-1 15 CASSPMDRPPDTQYF
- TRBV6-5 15 CASSTGTRSYNEQFF
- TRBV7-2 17 CASSLGRGTGGEETQYF
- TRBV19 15 CASSIAFGSYNEQFF
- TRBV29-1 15 CSVRGGTSGFDELFF
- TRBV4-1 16 CASSPELGLVVDTQYF
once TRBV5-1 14 CASSFGDTNQPQHF
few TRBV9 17 CASSVRTSGRFTGELFF
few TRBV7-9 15 CASSPNGGGTGEQYF
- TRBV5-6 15 CASSFRTGTRETQYF
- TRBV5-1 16 CASSLLLAGSTDTQYF
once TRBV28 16 CASSSITTGPHTEAFF
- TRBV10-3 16 CAISEPRTGSGNTIYF
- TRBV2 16 CASSPPPGGRYNEQFF
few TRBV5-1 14 CASSLGPNTGELFF
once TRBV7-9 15 CASSFMSKGADTQYF
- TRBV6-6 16 CASSYPLTGQQETQYF
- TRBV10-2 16 CASSDSDQGYTDTQYF
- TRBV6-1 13 CASSHRSTDTQYF
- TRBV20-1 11 CSRGTDNEQFF
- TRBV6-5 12 CASSWDRRGQFF
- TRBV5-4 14 CASSLDRGHYEQYF
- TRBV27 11 CASRRLDEQFF